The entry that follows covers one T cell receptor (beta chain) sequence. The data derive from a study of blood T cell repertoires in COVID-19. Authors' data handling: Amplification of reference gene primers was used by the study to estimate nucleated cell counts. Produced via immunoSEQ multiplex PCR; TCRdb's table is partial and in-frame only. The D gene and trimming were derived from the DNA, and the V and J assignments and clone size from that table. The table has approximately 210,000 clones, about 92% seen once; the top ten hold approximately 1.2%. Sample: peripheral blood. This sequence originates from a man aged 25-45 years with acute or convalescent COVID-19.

CDR3 amino acids: CASSTLWNTEAFF. In DNA form, the CDR3 reads TGTGCCAGTAGCACCCTATGGAACACTGAAGCTTTCTTT. The chain combines TRBV3-1 (or the pseudogene TRBV3-2) with TRBJ1-1, with D unresolved. Trimming removed 9 bases from V and 1 base from J, with 12 bases in between. The CDR3 is 13 amino acids. Germline lookup yields CDR1 LGHDT and CDR2 YNNKEL (reference sequence).